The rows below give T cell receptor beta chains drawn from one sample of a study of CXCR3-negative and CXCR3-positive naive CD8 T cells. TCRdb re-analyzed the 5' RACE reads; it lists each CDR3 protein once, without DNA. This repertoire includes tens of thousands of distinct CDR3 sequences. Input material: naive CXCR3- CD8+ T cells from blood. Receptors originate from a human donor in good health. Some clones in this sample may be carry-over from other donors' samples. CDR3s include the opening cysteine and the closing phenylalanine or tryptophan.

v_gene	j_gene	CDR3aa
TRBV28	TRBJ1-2	CASSSTHGYTF
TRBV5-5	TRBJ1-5	CASSLWDSNQPQHF
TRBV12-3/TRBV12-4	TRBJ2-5	CASRGLAGEETQYF
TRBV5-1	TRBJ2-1	CASSLEGEMSYNEQFF
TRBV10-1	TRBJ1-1	CASSVTENTEAFF
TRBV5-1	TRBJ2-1	CASSSAGLQFF
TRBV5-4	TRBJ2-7	CASSLELAGLPYEQYF
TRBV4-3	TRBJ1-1	CASSLIYGRGGSEAFF
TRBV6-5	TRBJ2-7	CASSPGDSYEQYF
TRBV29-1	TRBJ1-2	CSAARGAANYGYTF
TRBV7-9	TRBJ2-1	CASSHTYNEQFF
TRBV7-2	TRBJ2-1	CASSQRGGFYNEQFF
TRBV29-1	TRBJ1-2	CSVLDRSNYGYTF
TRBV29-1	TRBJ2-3	CSVLTVSTDTQYF
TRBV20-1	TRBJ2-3	CSARFSPGPAADTQYF
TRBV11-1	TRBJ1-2	CASSPDYSNYGYTF
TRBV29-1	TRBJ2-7	CSVGAGHSYEQYF
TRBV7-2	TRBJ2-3	CASSNPGQSTDTQYF
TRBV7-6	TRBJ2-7	CASSFATSGYEQYF
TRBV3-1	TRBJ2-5	CASSRSPAGQETQYF
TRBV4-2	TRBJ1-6	CASSLEERGPLHF